The 20 T cell receptor beta chains listed next were all sequenced from one sample in a study of early T cells in non-severe SARS-CoV-2 infection. One entry per CDR3 protein, called by TCRdb with MiXCR from the 5' RACE reads. The table records 24,000 or so distinct CDR3 sequences, around 5.4% of them present only once. Material for sequencing was whole blood. These TCRs come from an adult who was a healthcare worker with PCR-confirmed SARS-CoV-2 infection or an uninfected control (not recorded which).

This clonotype has a count of ten or more. The rearrangement uses TRBV20-1 and TRBJ2-4; D might be TRBD1 (7 bases). This CDR3 comprises 14 residues. Deletions cut 3 bases from V and 5 bases from J, with 14 bases between. CDR1 and CDR2 from the germline V gene are DFQATT and SNEGSKA (reference sequence). Written as DNA, the CDR3 is TGCAGTGCTAGTAACATCAGGGGGGAAAACATTCAGTACTTC. As protein: CSASNIRGENIQYF.

This clonotype was detected only a few times. The rearrangement joins TRBV29-1 to TRBJ2-3; a weak D match, TRBD1 (6 bases). The germline gives CDR1 SQVTM, CDR2 ANQGSEA. Trimming cost V 3 bases and J 3 bases, with 7 bases left between them. The CDR3 has 12 residues. The CDR3 sequence: CSVERGTDTQYF. The CDR3 nucleotides read TGCAGCGTTGAGAGGGGGACAGATACGCAGTATTTT.

This clonotype was observed a few times. The chain combines TRBV20-1 with TRBJ1-6, with 11 bases aligning to TRBD1. From germline, CDR1 is DFQATT and CDR2 SNEGSKA (reference sequence). J was trimmed by 5 bases and V by 0 bases; bases with no gene match: 6. The CDR3 consists of 17 residues. This chain's CDR3 is CSARDQGQGGNNSPLHF. Written as DNA, the CDR3 is TGCAGTGCTAGAGATCAGGGACAGGGGGGGAATAATTCACCCCTCCACTTT.

Written as DNA, the CDR3 is TGTGCCAGTAGCCGGACAACGGGGGAGCAGTTCTTC. It translates to CASSRTTGEQFF. The chain joins TRBV19 to TRBJ2-1; perhaps D is TRBD1 or TRBD2 (5 bases each). Germline V gene lookup returns CDR1 LNHDA and CDR2 SQIVND (reference sequence). This CDR3 has 12 amino acids. V was cut by 6 bases and J by 10 bases, with 13 bases left in between. The full variable domain, with the rest looked up from reference TRBV19 and TRBJ2-1, is DGGITQSPKYLFRKEGQNVTLSCEQNLNHDAMYWYRQDPGQGLRLIYYSQIVNDFQKGDIAEGYSVSREKKESFPLTVTSAQKNPTAFYLCASSRTTGEQFFGPGTRLTVL.

This clonotype ranks as medium-sized. This chain connects TRBV6-5 to TRBJ2-2; D unresolved. V was trimmed by 6 bases and J by 1 base, leaving 9 bases between them. The germline gives CDR1 MNHEY, CDR2 SVGAGI. The CDR3 covers 14 residues. In DNA, the CDR3 is TGTGCCAGCAGGCCCCCGGGGAACACCGGGGAGCTGTTTTTT. Protein sequence: CASRPPGNTGELFF.

This clonotype came up many times. The chain employs TRBV10-2 and TRBJ1-1; D is perhaps TRBD1 (5 bases). The V end was cut by 6 bases, the J end by 4 bases, with 15 bases between. Germline CDR1 WSHSY, CDR2 SAAADI. There are 14 residues in the CDR3. This chain's CDR3 is CASSVAGTGTEAFF. CDR3 DNA sequence: TGCGCCAGCAGCGTAGCGGGGACGGGCACTGAAGCTTTCTTT.

This clonotype showed up many times. In DNA, the CDR3 is TGTGCCACCTCCGGGGGGGCGGGCACCGGGGAGCTGTTTTTT. Protein sequence: CATSGGAGTGELFF. J is TRBJ2-2 and V is TRBV25-1; TRBD2 matches 8 bases. There are 14 residues in the CDR3. V lost 10 bases and J lost 4; bases outside the gene matches: 8. CDR1 and CDR2 from the germline V gene are MGHDK and SYGVNS. The variable domain in full, with the rest retrieved from reference TRBV25-1 and TRBJ2-2, is EADIYQTPRYLVIGTGKKITLECSQTMGHDKMYWYQQDPGMELHLIHYSYGVNSTEKGDLSSESTVSRIRTEHFPLTLESARPSHTSQYLCATSGGAGTGELFFGEGSRLTVL.

This clonotype appeared many times. The CDR3 sequence: CASSPGTLSTDTQYF. CDR3 DNA: TGTGCCAGCAGCCCCGGGACACTGAGCACAGATACGCAGTATTTT. The chain carries TRBV12-3 or TRBV12-4 and TRBJ2-3; tentatively, D is TRBD1 (6 bases). This CDR3 comprises 15 residues. V was trimmed by 6 bases and J by 0 bases, leaving 13 bases between them.

This clonotype was seen at least ten times. The chain carries TRBV5-5 and TRBJ1-5; the D is unclear. V was clipped by 1 base and J by 6 bases, with 5 bases between them. This CDR3 region has 12 residues. CDR1 SGHKS and CDR2 YYEKEE come from the germline V gene (reference sequence). CDR3 region: CASSLNGQPQHF. The CDR3 DNA reads as TGTGCCAGCAGCTTGAATGGTCAGCCCCAGCATTTT.

This clonotype was counted many times. The chain links TRBV27 to TRBJ1-4; tentative D call: TRBD1 (6 bases). The CDR3 is 13 residues long. V was trimmed by 1 base and J by 8 bases, leaving 8 bases between them. Germline V gene lookup returns CDR1 MNHEY and CDR2 SMNVEV (reference sequence). In DNA form, the CDR3 reads TGTGCCAGCAGTTTATACAGGGAAGAAAAACTGTTTTTT. This sequence encodes CASSLYREEKLFF.

This clonotype was observed a handful of times. V gene TRBV7-3 combines with J gene TRBJ2-7; 8 nucleotides agree with TRBD2. The germline V gene has CDR1 SGHTA and CDR2 FQGTGA. The ends lost 5 bases at V and 5 bases at J; junction bases unmatched: 11. This CDR3 spans 15 amino acids. The CDR3: CASSAGGGSFNEQYF. CDR3 coding DNA: TGTGCCAGCAGCGCGGGAGGTGGCTCTTTCAACGAGCAGTACTTC.

This clonotype was seen more than once but under ten times. The genes are TRBV7-3 and TRBJ2-7; D is undetermined. V was trimmed by 5 bases and J by 0 bases, leaving 11 bases between them. CDR1 is SGHTA and CDR2 is FQGTGA in the germline V gene. CDR3 size: 14 residues. The CDR3 here is CASSMNGSSYEQYF. The CDR3 DNA reads as TGTGCCAGCAGCATGAACGGAAGCTCCTACGAGCAGTACTTC.

This clonotype showed up many times. The genes are TRBV7-9 and TRBJ1-2; 7 nucleotides align to TRBD1. The CDR3 extends over 14 amino acids. Looked up from germline, CDR1 is SEHNR and CDR2 is FQNEAQ (reference sequence). The V and J ends lost 6 bases and 2 bases, in that order; junction bases with no gene match: 6. CDR3 DNA sequence: TGTGCCAGCAGTGGGGACAGCATCAACTATGGCTACACCTTC. Its protein is CASSGDSINYGYTF.

This clonotype was detected only a few times. The V call is TRBV6-6, the J call TRBJ2-5; tentatively, D is TRBD1 or TRBD2 (5 bases each). The CDR3 is 15 residues long. Germline V gene data show CDR1 as MNHNY and CDR2 as SVGAGI (reference sequence). The V end lost 2 bases, the J end lost 4 bases, and 14 bases lay between the germline ends. CDR3 nucleotides: TGTGCCAGCAGTTACCGGGGCAATATTGGAGAGACCCAGTACTTC. Its protein product is CASSYRGNIGETQYF.

This clonotype was counted ten times or more. This chain connects TRBV7-9 to TRBJ1-6, with TRBD1 matching 7 bases. Germline V gene data show CDR1 as SEHNR and CDR2 as FQNEAQ (reference sequence). The CDR3 totals 14 residues. Germline trimming cut 5 bases from V and 6 bases from J; bases unmatched to any gene: 4. The CDR3 loop is CASSQDRVNSPLHF. In nucleotides, the CDR3 is TGTGCCAGCAGCCAAGACAGGGTTAATTCACCCCTCCACTTT.

Written as DNA, the CDR3 is TGTGCCAGCAGTTTGTGGACAGCGGGGGCTTCTCAAGAGACCCAGTACTTC. Protein product: CASSLWTAGASQETQYF. The chain has TRBV28 and TRBJ2-5, with 8 bases lining up with TRBD2. The CDR3 consists of 17 residues. The V segment lost 3 bases and the J segment 2 bases; nucleotides outside the gene matches: 11. Germline V gives CDR1 MDHEN, CDR2 SYDVKM.

This clonotype turned up a few times. J is TRBJ2-7 and V is TRBV7-9; 11 positions match TRBD1. The germline gives CDR1 SEHNR, CDR2 FQNEAQ (reference sequence). V lost 6 bases and J lost 6; bases outside the gene matches: 4. CDR3 length: 13 amino acids. The CDR3 here is CASRTGTGGEQYF. CDR3 in DNA: TGTGCCAGCAGAACCGGGACAGGGGGCGAGCAGTACTTC. Combining the CDR3 with reference TRBV7-9 and TRBJ2-7 gives the whole variable domain DTGVSQNPRHKITKRGQNVTFRCDPISEHNRLYWYRQTLGQGPEFLTYFQNEAQLEKSRLLSDRFSAERPKGSFSTLEIQRTEQGDSAMYLCASRTGTGGEQYFGPGTRLTVT.

There are a few counts of this clonotype. This chain uses TRBV3-1 with TRBJ2-1; 7 nucleotides line up with TRBD2. Trimming removed 4 bases from V and 4 bases from J; junction bases left unmatched: 1. The CDR3 is 13 amino acids. The germline V gene encodes CDR1 LGHDT and CDR2 YNNKEL (reference sequence). The CDR3 nucleotides read TGTGCCAGCAGCCCCGGGGGGTACAATGAGCAGTTCTTC. As protein: CASSPGGYNEQFF.

V usage is TRBV20-1 and J usage is TRBJ2-3; D remains unclear. CDR3 length equals 11 residues. The ends were cut back, 5 bases at V and 3 bases at J, with 6 bases in the middle. Germline loops: CDR1 DFQATT, CDR2 SNEGSKA (reference sequence). The CDR3 DNA is TGCAGTGCTGTCGGAACAGATACGCAGTATTTT. Amino acid sequence: CSAVGTDTQYF.

The V and J genes are TRBV28 and TRBJ2-3; D is unclear. Trimming left V 3 bases short and J 1 base short, with 8 bases between. In germline, CDR1 is MDHEN, CDR2 SYDVKM. This CDR3 is 14 amino acids long. CDR3 bases: TGTGCCAGCAGTTTCCTGGCGGGCACAGATACGCAGTATTTT. Its protein is CASSFLAGTDTQYF.